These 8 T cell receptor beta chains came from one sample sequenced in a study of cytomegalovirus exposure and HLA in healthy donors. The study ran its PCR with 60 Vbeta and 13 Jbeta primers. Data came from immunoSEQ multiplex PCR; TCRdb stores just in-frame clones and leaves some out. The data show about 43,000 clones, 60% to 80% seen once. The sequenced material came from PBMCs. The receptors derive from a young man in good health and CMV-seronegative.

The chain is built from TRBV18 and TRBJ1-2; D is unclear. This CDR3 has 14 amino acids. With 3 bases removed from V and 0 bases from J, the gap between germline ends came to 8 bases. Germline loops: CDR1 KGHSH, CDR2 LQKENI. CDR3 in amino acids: CASSPTGSNYGYTF. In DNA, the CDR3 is TGTGCCAGCTCACCGACGGGGTCTAACTATGGCTACACCTTC.

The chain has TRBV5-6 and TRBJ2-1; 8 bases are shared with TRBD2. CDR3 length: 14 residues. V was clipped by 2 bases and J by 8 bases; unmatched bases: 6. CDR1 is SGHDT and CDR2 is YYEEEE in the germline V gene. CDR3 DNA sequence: TGTGCCAGCAGCTTCGGGACTAGAACTGATGAGCAGTTCTTC. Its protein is CASSFGTRTDEQFF.

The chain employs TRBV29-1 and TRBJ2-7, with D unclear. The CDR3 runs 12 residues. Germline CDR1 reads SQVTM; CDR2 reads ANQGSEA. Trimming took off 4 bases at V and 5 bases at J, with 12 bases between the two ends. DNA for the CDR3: TGCAGCGTTGCAAGGCAGGTCGACGAGCAGTACTTC. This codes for CSVARQVDEQYF.

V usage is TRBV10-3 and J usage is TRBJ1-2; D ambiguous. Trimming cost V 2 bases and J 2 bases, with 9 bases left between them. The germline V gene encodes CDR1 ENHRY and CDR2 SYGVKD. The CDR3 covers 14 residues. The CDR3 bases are TGTGCCATCAGTGAGGTTGGGGAGAACTATGGCTACACCTTC. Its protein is CAISEVGENYGYTF.

CDR3 sequence (DNA): TGTGCCAGCAGCGTAGGTGGACAGATTAATTCACCCCTCCACTTT. This sequence encodes CASSVGGQINSPLHF. This chain links TRBV9 with TRBJ1-6, with D perhaps TRBD1 (6 bases). The CDR3 consists of 15 residues. From germline, CDR1 is SGDLS and CDR2 YYNGEE. V was cut by 0 bases and J by 6 bases, with 10 bases left in between.

CDR3 coding DNA: TGTGCCAGCAGTTTCCAGGGGGCCCGCAATCAGCCCCAGCATTTT. Its translation: CASSFQGARNQPQHF. The chain employs TRBV28 and TRBJ1-5; the match to TRBD1 covers 8 bases. The CDR3 is made up of 15 amino acids. The germline gives CDR1 MDHEN, CDR2 SYDVKM. J gave up 2 bases and V 3 bases, and 3 bases lay outside the gene matches.

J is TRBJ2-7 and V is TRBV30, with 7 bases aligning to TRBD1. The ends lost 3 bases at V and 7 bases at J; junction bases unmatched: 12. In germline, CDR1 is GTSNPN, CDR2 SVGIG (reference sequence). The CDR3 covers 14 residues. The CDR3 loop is CAWRSRTGVEEQYF. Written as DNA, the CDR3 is TGTGCCTGGAGATCGAGGACAGGTGTGGAAGAGCAGTACTTC.

The CDR3 DNA reads as TGTGCCAGCAGTCCCCAATACATGAACACTGAAGCTTTCTTT. The encoded protein is CASSPQYMNTEAFF. The chain carries TRBV6-5 and TRBJ1-1; no clear D. V was shortened by 5 bases and J by 0 bases, with 10 bases between the two germline ends. The CDR3 is made up of 14 amino acids. Germline CDR1 MNHEY, CDR2 SVGAGI.